These T cell receptor beta chains were read from a single sample in a study of blood T cell repertoires in COVID-19. The data were produced by immunoSEQ multiplex PCR, yet TCRdb's version contains in-frame clones alone and is incomplete. Among roughly 310,000 clones listed, about 92% were seen once. Sequencing was performed on PBMCs or T cells enriched from blood (not recorded which). The origin of the receptors is a man between 60 and 75 years old who had recovered from COVID-19. CDR3s include the opening cysteine and the closing phenylalanine or tryptophan. The D gene is left open where the match is weak. Some rows mark clone size as missing; the rest say once, few, many or name a class of expanded clone.

cdr3_length: 13
d_call: TRBD1
j_call: TRBJ1-1
clone_size: -
v_call: TRBV20-1
cdr3_aa: CSASTGVYTEAFF
cdr3_nt: TGCAGTGCTAGTACAGGGGTTTACACTGAAGCTTTCTTT

cdr3_length: 15
d_call: TRBD1
j_call: TRBJ1-1
clone_size: -
v_call: TRBV11-2
cdr3_aa: CASSFWTGVVPEAFF
cdr3_nt: TGTGCCAGCAGCTTCTGGACAGGGGTGGTTCCTGAAGCTTTCTTT

cdr3_length: 15
d_call: TRBD2
j_call: TRBJ2-7
clone_size: -
v_call: TRBV5-1
cdr3_aa: CASTPLAGEGNEQYF
cdr3_nt: TGCGCCAGCACCCCCCTAGCGGGAGAAGGGAACGAGCAGTACTTC

cdr3_length: 13
d_call: -
j_call: TRBJ1-3
clone_size: once
v_call: TRBV19
cdr3_aa: CASSGTHGNTIYF
cdr3_nt: TGTGCCAGTAGCGGGACACACGGAAACACCATATATTTT

cdr3_length: 13
d_call: -
j_call: TRBJ2-3
clone_size: once
v_call: TRBV9
cdr3_aa: CASSVAYTDTQYF
cdr3_nt: TGTGCCAGCAGCGTAGCCTACACAGATACGCAGTATTTT

cdr3_length: 15
d_call: -
j_call: TRBJ1-5
clone_size: -
v_call: TRBV2
cdr3_aa: CASRNRARSNQPQHF
cdr3_nt: TGTGCCAGCAGGAACAGGGCCCGTAGCAATCAGCCCCAGCATTTT

cdr3_length: 15
d_call: -
j_call: TRBJ1-5
clone_size: once
v_call: TRBV4-1
cdr3_aa: CASSQDPGLNQPQHF
cdr3_nt: TGCGCCAGCAGCCAAGATCCAGGACTCAATCAGCCCCAGCATTTT

cdr3_length: 15
d_call: -
j_call: TRBJ2-6
clone_size: -
v_call: TRBV12-5
cdr3_aa: CASAPSGSGANVLTF
cdr3_nt: TGTGCTAGTGCCCCCTCCGGGTCTGGGGCCAACGTCCTGACTTTC

cdr3_length: 16
d_call: TRBD1
j_call: TRBJ1-6
clone_size: -
v_call: TRBV15
cdr3_aa: CATSREGAGGGSPLHF
cdr3_nt: TGTGCCACCAGCAGAGAGGGGGCAGGGGGTGGTTCACCCCTCCACTTT

cdr3_length: 15
d_call: -
j_call: TRBJ1-1
clone_size: -
v_call: TRBV6-1
cdr3_aa: CASSESYSLNTEAFF
cdr3_nt: TGTGCCAGCAGTGAATCTTACAGTTTGAACACTGAAGCTTTCTTT

cdr3_length: 15
d_call: -
j_call: TRBJ2-1
clone_size: once
v_call: TRBV11-2
cdr3_aa: CASSNAQGSYNEQFF
cdr3_nt: TGTGCCAGCAGCAACGCTCAGGGTTCCTACAATGAGCAGTTCTTC

cdr3_length: 14
d_call: -
j_call: TRBJ2-5
clone_size: -
v_call: TRBV9
cdr3_aa: CASSGAPGEETQYF
cdr3_nt: TGTGCCAGCAGCGGCGCCCCCGGAGAGGAGACCCAGTACTTC

cdr3_length: 16
d_call: TRBD1
j_call: TRBJ1-2
clone_size: -
v_call: TRBV4-3
cdr3_aa: CASSQEPEQGMGLGTF
cdr3_nt: TGCGCCAGCAGCCAAGAACCCGAACAGGGGATGGGCCTGGGCACCTTC

cdr3_length: 16
d_call: TRBD2
j_call: TRBJ2-1
clone_size: -
v_call: TRBV2
cdr3_aa: CASRRNTGGAYNEQFF
cdr3_nt: TGTGCCAGCAGGAGAAATACGGGAGGGGCATACAATGAGCAGTTCTTC

cdr3_length: 14
d_call: -
j_call: TRBJ2-7
clone_size: -
v_call: TRBV24-1
cdr3_aa: CATSAAGGSYEQYF
cdr3_nt: TGTGCCACCAGCGCCGCAGGGGGGTCCTACGAGCAGTACTTC

cdr3_length: 16
d_call: TRBD2
j_call: TRBJ2-7
clone_size: -
v_call: TRBV4-2
cdr3_aa: CASSQTGTSRTYEQYF
cdr3_nt: TGTGCCAGCAGCCAGACCGGGACTAGCCGAACCTACGAGCAGTACTTC

cdr3_length: 15
d_call: TRBD1
j_call: TRBJ1-4
clone_size: -
v_call: TRBV27
cdr3_aa: CASRKGGVTNEKLFF
cdr3_nt: TGTGCCAGCAGGAAAGGGGGCGTAACTAATGAAAAACTGTTTTTT

cdr3_length: 15
d_call: -
j_call: TRBJ1-3
clone_size: -
v_call: TRBV5-4
cdr3_aa: CASSSGHLSGNTIYF
cdr3_nt: TGTGCCAGCAGCTCGGGACACCTCTCTGGAAACACCATATATTTT

cdr3_length: 12
d_call: -
j_call: TRBJ1-5
clone_size: once
v_call: TRBV19
cdr3_aa: CASTSGGQPQHF
cdr3_nt: TGTGCCAGTACCTCGGGAGGTCAGCCCCAGCATTTT

cdr3_length: 17
d_call: TRBD2
j_call: TRBJ2-1
clone_size: -
v_call: TRBV6-2/TRBV6-3
cdr3_aa: CASSPPSWEGSYNEQFF
cdr3_nt: TGTGCCAGCAGTCCGCCCTCGTGGGAGGGGAGCTACAATGAGCAGTTCTTC

cdr3_length: 14
d_call: -
j_call: TRBJ2-1
clone_size: -
v_call: TRBV2
cdr3_aa: CASSEALNNNEQFF
cdr3_nt: TGTGCCAGCAGTGAAGCACTAAACAACAATGAGCAGTTCTTC

cdr3_length: 14
d_call: TRBD2
j_call: TRBJ2-7
clone_size: -
v_call: TRBV7-9
cdr3_aa: CASSLLAGGPRQYF
cdr3_nt: TGTGCCAGCAGCTTACTAGCGGGAGGGCCTAGGCAGTACTTC

cdr3_length: 16
d_call: -
j_call: TRBJ2-3
clone_size: -
v_call: TRBV7-3
cdr3_aa: CASSVSWGPVADTQYF
cdr3_nt: TGTGCCAGCAGCGTAAGCTGGGGGCCCGTCGCAGATACGCAGTATTTT

cdr3_length: 14
d_call: TRBD1
j_call: TRBJ1-2
clone_size: -
v_call: TRBV5-6
cdr3_aa: CASRRQGGNYGYTF
cdr3_nt: TGTGCCAGCAGACGACAGGGAGGTAACTATGGCTACACCTTC

cdr3_length: 12
d_call: -
j_call: TRBJ1-5
clone_size: -
v_call: TRBV7-8
cdr3_aa: CASSLDSQPQHF
cdr3_nt: TGTGCCAGCAGCTTAGACAGTCAGCCCCAGCATTTT

cdr3_length: 12
d_call: -
j_call: TRBJ1-6
clone_size: few
v_call: TRBV3-1/TRBV3-2
cdr3_aa: CASSHSEFTLHF
cdr3_nt: TGTGCCAGCAGCCATTCCGAGTTCACCCTCCACTTT

cdr3_length: 11
d_call: -
j_call: TRBJ1-6
clone_size: few
v_call: TRBV30
cdr3_aa: CAWSVRGPLHF
cdr3_nt: TGTGCCTGGAGTGTTAGGGGACCCCTCCACTTT

cdr3_length: 18
d_call: TRBD1
j_call: TRBJ2-5
clone_size: -
v_call: TRBV18
cdr3_aa: CASSPGTGFQSRRETQYF
cdr3_nt: TGTGCCAGCTCACCTGGGACAGGGTTTCAGTCCCGTAGGGAGACCCAGTACTTC

cdr3_length: 13
d_call: -
j_call: TRBJ2-1
clone_size: -
v_call: TRBV5-1
cdr3_aa: CASSFAGINEQFF
cdr3_nt: TGCGCCAGCAGCTTTGCCGGGATCAATGAGCAGTTCTTC

cdr3_length: 15
d_call: TRBD2
j_call: TRBJ2-3
clone_size: -
v_call: TRBV5-1
cdr3_aa: CAGALSGSSTDTQYF
cdr3_nt: TGCGCCGGCGCGCTTAGCGGGAGTAGCACAGATACGCAGTATTTT

cdr3_length: 16
d_call: TRBD1
j_call: TRBJ1-5
clone_size: -
v_call: TRBV10-1
cdr3_aa: CASSEVSGTGNQPQHF
cdr3_nt: TGCGCCAGCAGTGAGGTTTCCGGGACAGGTAATCAGCCCCAGCATTTT

cdr3_length: 14
d_call: TRBD1
j_call: TRBJ2-1
clone_size: -
v_call: TRBV20-1
cdr3_aa: CSAGDRASYNEQFF
cdr3_nt: TGCAGTGCTGGTGACAGGGCCTCCTACAATGAGCAGTTCTTC

cdr3_length: 13
d_call: -
j_call: TRBJ2-3
clone_size: -
v_call: TRBV19
cdr3_aa: CASHRASTDTQYF
cdr3_nt: TGTGCCAGCCACAGGGCCAGCACAGATACGCAGTATTTT

cdr3_length: 13
d_call: -
j_call: TRBJ2-1
clone_size: -
v_call: TRBV11-3
cdr3_aa: CASSLFPGGEQFF
cdr3_nt: TGTGCCAGCAGCTTATTTCCCGGGGGTGAGCAGTTCTTC

cdr3_length: 16
d_call: TRBD2
j_call: TRBJ2-7
clone_size: -
v_call: TRBV9
cdr3_aa: CASSPRPTSDQYEQYF
cdr3_nt: TGTGCCAGCAGCCCCCGCCCTACTAGCGACCAGTACGAGCAGTACTTC

cdr3_length: 15
d_call: -
j_call: TRBJ1-1
clone_size: -
v_call: TRBV6-2/TRBV6-3
cdr3_aa: CASSYSRRGATEAFF
cdr3_nt: TGTGCCAGCAGTTACTCGAGGAGGGGTGCCACTGAAGCTTTCTTT

cdr3_length: 14
d_call: -
j_call: TRBJ1-1
clone_size: -
v_call: TRBV20-1
cdr3_aa: CSASGQAGSFEAFF
cdr3_nt: TGCAGTGCTAGTGGTCAAGCAGGTAGTTTTGAAGCTTTCTTT